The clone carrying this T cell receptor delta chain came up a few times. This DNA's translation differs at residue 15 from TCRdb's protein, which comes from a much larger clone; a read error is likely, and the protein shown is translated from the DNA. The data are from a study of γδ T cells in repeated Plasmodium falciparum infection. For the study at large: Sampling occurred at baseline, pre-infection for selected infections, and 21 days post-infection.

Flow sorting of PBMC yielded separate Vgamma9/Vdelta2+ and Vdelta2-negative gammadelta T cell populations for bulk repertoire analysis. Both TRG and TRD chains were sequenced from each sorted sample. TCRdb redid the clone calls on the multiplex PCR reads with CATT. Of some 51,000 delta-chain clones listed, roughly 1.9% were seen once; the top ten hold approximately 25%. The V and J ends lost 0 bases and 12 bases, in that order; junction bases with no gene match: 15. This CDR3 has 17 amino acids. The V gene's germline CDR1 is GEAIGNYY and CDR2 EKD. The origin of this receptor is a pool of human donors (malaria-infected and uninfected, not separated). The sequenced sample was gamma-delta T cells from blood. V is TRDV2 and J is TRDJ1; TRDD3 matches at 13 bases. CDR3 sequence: CACDTVTGGYAPVPFIF. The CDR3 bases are TGTGCCTGTGACACCGTGACTGGGGGATACGCGCCCGTTCCATTCATCTTT.